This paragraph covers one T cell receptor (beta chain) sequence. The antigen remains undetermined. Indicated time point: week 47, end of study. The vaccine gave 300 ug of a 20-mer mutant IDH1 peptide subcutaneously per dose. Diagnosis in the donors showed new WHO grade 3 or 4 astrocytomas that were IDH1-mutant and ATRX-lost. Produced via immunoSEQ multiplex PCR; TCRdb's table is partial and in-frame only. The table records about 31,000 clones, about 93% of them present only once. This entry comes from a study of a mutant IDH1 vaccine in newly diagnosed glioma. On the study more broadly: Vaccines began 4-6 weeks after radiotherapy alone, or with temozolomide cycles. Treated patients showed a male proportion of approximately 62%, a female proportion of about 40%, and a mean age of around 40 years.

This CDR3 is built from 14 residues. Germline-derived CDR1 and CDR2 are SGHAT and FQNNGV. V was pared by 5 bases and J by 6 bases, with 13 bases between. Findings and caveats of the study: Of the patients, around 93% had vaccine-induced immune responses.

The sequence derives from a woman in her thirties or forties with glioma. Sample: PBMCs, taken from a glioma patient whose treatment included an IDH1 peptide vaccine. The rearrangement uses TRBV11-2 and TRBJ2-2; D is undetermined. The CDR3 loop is CASSLSASPGELFF. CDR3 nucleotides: TGTGCCAGCAGCCTTTCGGCTAGTCCCGGGGAGCTGTTTTTT.